These 17 T cell receptor beta chains share one sample of origin, sequenced in a study of blood T cell repertoires in COVID-19 (dated by TCRdb to the early 2020s). The library was built by means of the immunoSEQ multiplex PCR assay. The immuneACCESS repertoire file appears here via TCRdb, limited to in-frame rearrangements. These files lack a portion of the clones; in checked studies, under half of the deficit traces to unresolved V genes, and the cause of the others is not known. The sample yields about 440,000 clones; about 91% were counted once. The ten top clones hold roughly 13% of the sample. Sequencing was performed on peripheral blood. The receptors stem from a woman in her fifties or sixties with COVID-19, enrolled during active disease.

The chain carries TRBV7-8 and TRBJ1-2; 7 bases match TRBD1. V lost 2 bases to trimming and J lost 0 bases; unmatched junction nucleotides: 6. This CDR3 comprises 16 residues. The germline V gene has CDR1 SGHVS and CDR2 FQNEAQ. CDR3 in amino acids: CASSLPIQGTNYGYTF. CDR3 DNA: TGTGCCAGCAGCTTACCCATACAGGGGACTAACTATGGCTACACCTTC.

The chain recombines TRBV6-1 with TRBJ2-1; possibly TRBD1 for D (6 bases). V dropped 4 bases and J dropped 15 bases, with 34 bases sitting between them. The germline V gene has CDR1 MNHNS and CDR2 SASEGT. The CDR3 is made up of 18 amino acids. The CDR3 sequence is CASSGSHRPGTRGTEGFF. The CDR3 coding sequence is TGTGCCAGCAGTGGCTCCCACAGACCCGGGACAAGGGGTACTGAGGGGTTCTTC.

J is TRBJ1-1 and V is TRBV5-6; D is uncertain. Germline V gene lookup returns CDR1 SGHDT and CDR2 YYEEEE. The CDR3 loop spans 15 amino acids. V lost 0 bases and J lost 2, with 11 bases in between. CDR3 sequence (DNA): TGTGCCAGCAGCTTGGAACTAGCAGGAAACACTGAAGCTTTCTTT. Protein sequence: CASSLELAGNTEAFF.

V and J are TRBV9 and TRBJ2-1, with D possibly matching TRBD1 (6 bases). The CDR3 extends over 16 amino acids. Trimming stripped 4 bases from V and 8 bases from J, with 22 bases between. Per the germline V gene, CDR1 is SGDLS and CDR2 is YYNGEE. DNA of the CDR3: TGTGCCAGCAGCCCTTTTGGGGGCGCAGAGACCGATGAGCAGTTCTTC. It codes for CASSPFGGAETDEQFF.

CDR3 bases: TGTGCCAGCAGCTTAAGAGGCCAGGGGCAATCTCGGGATCAGCCCCAGCATTTT. This sequence encodes CASSLRGQGQSRDQPQHF. The rearrangement uses TRBV7-8 and TRBJ1-5; a weak D match, TRBD1 (6 bases). Germline CDR1 is SGHVS and CDR2 is FQNEAQ. V shed 2 bases and J shed 5 bases, with 22 bases lying between them. The CDR3 is 18 amino acids. Drawing the rest from reference TRBV7-8 and TRBJ1-5, the complete variable domain is GAGVSQSPRYKVAKRGQDVALRCDPISGHVSLFWYQQALGQGPEFLTYFQNEAQLDKSGLPSDRFFAERPEGSVSTLKIQRTQQEDSAVYLCASSLRGQGQSRDQPQHFGDGTRLSIL.

The chain is built from TRBV5-6 and TRBJ1-2; maybe TRBD1 (6 bases). The CDR3 has 12 amino acids. Germline V gives CDR1 SGHDT, CDR2 YYEEEE. V lost 7 bases to trimming and J lost 7 bases, with 14 bases between them. CDR3 in DNA: TGTGCCAGCTCCGATACAGGGTCTGGCTACACCTTC. Its protein is CASSDTGSGYTF. Full variable domain (rest looked up from reference TRBV5-6 and TRBJ1-2): DAGVTQSPTHLIKTRGQQVTLRCSPKSGHDTVSWYQQALGQGPQFIFQYYEEEERQRGNFPDRFSGHQFPNYSSELNVNALLLGDSALYLCASSDTGSGYTFGSGTRLTVV.

The chain links TRBV10-3 to TRBJ1-5; D is unclear. V was shortened by 3 bases and J by 7 bases, with 13 bases between the two germline ends. CDR1 ENHRY and CDR2 SYGVKD come from the germline V gene. CDR3 size: 14 residues. The CDR3 sequence is CAISDEGGGQPQHF. The CDR3 coding sequence is TGTGCCATCAGTGATGAGGGAGGTGGGCAGCCCCAGCATTTT.

Only one count was recorded for this clone. The chain is built from TRBV5-4 and TRBJ1-5, with TRBD1 matching over 7 bases. Germline V gene data show CDR1 as SGHNT and CDR2 as YYREEE (reference sequence). Losses at the gene ends were 4 bases for V and 5 bases for J; bases not matched to a gene: 3. The CDR3 is 13 residues long. The CDR3 here is CASSLGQYQPQHF. The CDR3 bases are TGTGCCAGCAGCCTGGGACAGTATCAGCCCCAGCATTTT.

The chain couples TRBV27 to TRBJ2-7; the match to TRBD1 covers 9 bases. Per germline, CDR1 MNHEY and CDR2 SMNVEV (reference sequence). J lost 5 bases, V lost 4 bases, and 9 bases had no gene match. The CDR3 covers 15 residues. In DNA, the CDR3 is TGTGCCAGCAGTTCCAGCACAGGGGGCAGCGACGAGCAGTACTTC. This translates into CASSSSTGGSDEQYF.

The V gene is TRBV13, the J gene TRBJ2-3; the match to TRBD2 covers 13 bases. The J segment lost 0 bases and the V segment lost 5 bases, leaving 8 bases of the junction unmatched. CDR3 size: 18 residues. Germline loops: CDR1 PRHDT, CDR2 FYEKMQ (reference sequence). CDR3 loop: CASSRRTSGGPSTDTQYF. DNA of the CDR3: TGTGCCAGCAGCCGCCGGACTAGCGGGGGCCCTAGCACAGATACGCAGTATTTT.

Only one count was recorded for this clone. The chain combines TRBV6-5 with TRBJ2-7; a weak D match, TRBD1 (5 bases). The V end was cut by 7 bases, the J end by 4 bases, with 14 bases between. The CDR3 has 13 residues. CDR1 is MNHEY and CDR2 is SVGAGI in the germline V gene. As DNA, the CDR3 is TGTGCCAGCAAGGATCAAGGGGAATACGAGCAGTACTTC. As protein: CASKDQGEYEQYF.

The V gene is TRBV5-6, the J gene TRBJ1-4; D is possibly TRBD1 (6 bases). The germline V gene has CDR1 SGHDT and CDR2 YYEEEE. Trimming cost V 0 bases and J 0 bases, with 9 bases left between them. This CDR3 is 16 amino acids long. The CDR3 coding sequence is TGTGCCAGCAGCTTGGCCGCAGGGGCAACTAATGAAAAACTGTTTTTT. It translates to CASSLAAGATNEKLFF.

V gene TRBV4-1 combines with J gene TRBJ1-4, with 8 nucleotides matching TRBD1. The CDR3 is 16 residues long. Germline CDR1 is MGHRA and CDR2 is YSYEKL. Germline trimming cut 1 base from V and 6 bases from J; bases unmatched to any gene: 7. CDR3 region: CASSQATGQGYEKLFF. In nucleotides, the CDR3 is TGCGCCAGCAGCCAAGCCACCGGACAGGGATATGAAAAACTGTTTTTT.

The genes are TRBV5-4 and TRBJ1-2, with D possibly matching TRBD1 (5 bases). Germline V gene data show CDR1 as SGHNT and CDR2 as YYREEE (reference sequence). The CDR3 is 14 residues long. Trimming removed 4 bases at V and 3 bases at J, with 13 bases between. The CDR3 loop reads CASSTIGDYYGYTF. CDR3 coding DNA: TGTGCCAGCAGCACCATAGGGGACTACTATGGCTACACCTTC.

The CDR3 region has the DNA TGTGCCAGCAGCTTCCCCGGGGACTCAAACAATGAGCAGTTCTTC. It is translated as CASSFPGDSNNEQFF. The chain is built from TRBV5-6 and TRBJ2-1, with a tentative D call TRBD2 (6 bases). CDR3 size: 15 residues. The germline V gene has CDR1 SGHDT and CDR2 YYEEEE. V was cut by 2 bases and J by 5 bases, with 14 bases left in between.

This chain uses TRBV9 with TRBJ2-4; D is perhaps TRBD1 (6 bases). The CDR3 extends over 20 amino acids. V shed 4 bases and J shed 0 bases, with 26 bases lying between them. Germline CDR1 reads SGDLS; CDR2 reads YYNGEE. Written as DNA, the CDR3 is TGTGCCAGCAGCCTAAGAGCCGTCAAGGGGGTGGACAAAGCCAAAAACATTCAGTACTTC. It yields the protein CASSLRAVKGVDKAKNIQYF. The whole variable domain, filled in from reference TRBV9 and TRBJ2-4, reads DSGVTQTPKHLITATGQRVTLRCSPRSGDLSVYWYQQSLDQGLQFLIQYYNGEERAKGNILERFSAQQFPDLHSELNLSSLELGDSALYFCASSLRAVKGVDKAKNIQYFGAGTRLSVL.

CDR3 bases: TGTGCTAGTGGTTCCCCCTGGGAGCGGGGGGACAATGAGCAGTTCTTC. Protein sequence: CASGSPWERGDNEQFF. This sequence joins TRBV12-5 and TRBJ2-1; 9 nucleotides agree with TRBD2. CDR1 is LGHNT, CDR2 FRNRAP, per germline. The CDR3 spans 16 residues. The trim removed 4 bases at V and 5 bases at J, leaving 9 bases unmatched.